The 25 T cell receptor beta chains below all came from one sample that was sequenced in a study of shared clonotypes between healthy human individuals. Cells designated naive CD8 were CD45RO-negative and were positively selected for CCR7, with terminally differentiated effector memory CD45RA+ cells excluded. TCRdb's table, derived via immunoSEQ multiplex PCR, lists solely in-frame clones and lacks some. There are 2 million to 2.5 million clones in the sample; about 93% occur only once, and more than 1.5% lies in the top ten. The sequencing sample was made of naive CD8+ T cells from PBMCs. The receptors were gathered from a man aged 18 to 29 in good health. Some clones in this sample may be carry-over from other donors' samples.

The V and J genes are TRBV11-2 and TRBJ2-1; D remains ambiguous. Germline values: CDR1 SGHAT, CDR2 FQNNGV. This CDR3 spans 12 amino acids. Trimming cost V 7 bases and J 7 bases, with 11 bases left between them. CDR3: CASNVDGNEQFF. As DNA, the CDR3 is TGTGCCAGCAACGTCGACGGGAATGAGCAGTTCTTC.

The chain has TRBV15 and TRBJ2-7; weak D call: TRBD2 (6 bases). This CDR3 is built from 15 residues. Trimming pared 1 base from V and 3 bases from J, leaving 13 bases between. CDR1 is LNHNV, CDR2 YYDKDF, per germline (reference sequence). The CDR3 DNA sequence: TGTGCCACCAGCAGAGGACGGGACGGGGGCTACGAGCAGTACTTC. Translated: CATSRGRDGGYEQYF. Complete variable domain (other parts from reference TRBV15 and TRBJ2-7): DAMVIQNPRYQVTQFGKPVTLSCSQTLNHNVMYWYQQKSSQAPKLLFHYYDKDFNNEADTPDNFQSRRPNTSFCFLDIRSPGLGDTAMYLCATSRGRDGGYEQYFGPGTRLTVT.

The genes are TRBV9 and TRBJ1-4, with D possibly being TRBD1 (5 bases). Trimming pared 5 bases from V and 6 bases from J, leaving 14 bases between. The CDR3 is made up of 14 amino acids. Per the germline V gene, CDR1 is SGDLS and CDR2 is YYNGEE. The chain's CDR3 is CASSWGTPDEKLFF. In DNA, the CDR3 is TGTGCCAGCAGTTGGGGGACGCCGGATGAAAAACTGTTTTTT.

This chain joins TRBV27 and TRBJ2-1; 8 nucleotides align to TRBD2. V lost 5 bases to trimming and J lost 3 bases; unmatched junction nucleotides: 9. The CDR3 is made up of 16 amino acids. From germline, CDR1 is MNHEY and CDR2 SMNVEV (reference sequence). The CDR3 loop is CASSPLSSGVYNEQFF. The CDR3 DNA sequence: TGTGCCAGCAGTCCCCTGAGTAGCGGGGTCTACAATGAGCAGTTCTTC.

This clone was observed a single time. The chain couples TRBV6-1 to TRBJ1-2; TRBD1 agrees at 9 bases. The CDR3 sequence is 14 residues long. V shed 10 bases and J 6 bases; nucleotides not matched to a gene: 12. Germline CDR1 is MNHNS and CDR2 is SASEGT. Here the CDR3 DNA reads TGTGCCACCAAGCCGGGACAGGGAATTGATGGCTACACCTTC. Its translation is CATKPGQGIDGYTF.

The chain recombines TRBV19 with TRBJ2-1; 12 bases line up with TRBD2. The CDR3 is made up of 18 amino acids. Germline V CDR1 and CDR2: LNHDA, SQIVND (reference sequence). J was trimmed by 6 bases and V by 4 bases; bases with no gene match: 13. The CDR3 protein is CASSTRAITSGRLNEQFF. The CDR3 DNA reads TGTGCCAGTAGTACCAGGGCTATCACTAGCGGGAGGCTCAATGAGCAGTTCTTC.

The V gene is TRBV2, the J gene TRBJ2-1; tentative D call: TRBD2 (5 bases). Trimming shortened V by 6 bases and J by 8 bases, and 17 bases separated the two germline ends. CDR1 and CDR2 from the germline V gene are SNHLY and FYNNEI. This CDR3 region has 14 residues. The CDR3: CASRETASSHEQFF. The CDR3 nucleotides are TGTGCCAGCAGGGAAACAGCGTCTAGCCATGAGCAGTTCTTC.

The rearrangement joins TRBV11-2 to TRBJ1-4, with D unresolved. Germline CDR1 SGHAT, CDR2 FQNNGV. The CDR3 runs 14 residues. With 5 bases removed from V and 0 bases from J, the gap between germline ends came to 7 bases. The CDR3 DNA sequence: TGTGCCAGCAGCCCTGGCGCAACTAATGAAAAACTGTTTTTT. Its translation is CASSPGATNEKLFF.

This chain connects TRBV11-2 to TRBJ2-7; TRBD2 matches at 7 bases. Germline CDR1 and CDR2: SGHAT and FQNNGV. V trimming: 6 bases; J trimming: 6 bases; junction bases outside the gene matches: 17. The CDR3 consists of 16 residues. The CDR3, as DNA: TGTGCCAGCAGTCCTAGAGGGTCGGGAGGAGTCGGCGAGCAGTACTTC. It specifies CASSPRGSGGVGEQYF.

The rearrangement uses TRBV7-2 and TRBJ1-5; D possibly corresponds to TRBD1 (5 bases). This CDR3 is 14 amino acids long. Germline V gives CDR1 SGHTA, CDR2 FQGNSA. V lost 2 bases, J lost 6 bases, and 11 bases lay in between. The CDR3 DNA reads as TGTGCCAGCAGCTTATTAGACAGTAGTCAGCCCCAGCATTTT. This gives the protein CASSLLDSSQPQHF.

Only one count was recorded for this clone. The chain carries TRBV28 and TRBJ2-7, with 11 bases aligning to TRBD2. Germline trimming cut 6 bases from V and 4 bases from J; bases unmatched to any gene: 5. There are 14 residues in the CDR3. Looked up from germline, CDR1 is MDHEN and CDR2 is SYDVKM. The CDR3 loop reads CASRTSGSVYEQYF. As DNA, the CDR3 is TGTGCCAGCAGAACTAGCGGGAGTGTGTACGAGCAGTACTTC.

On this clone itself: Mismatch with germline at one junction end may stem from a read error. This specimen includes other DNA sequences encoding the same CDR3. The chain uses TRBV15 and TRBJ2-1, with a weak D call TRBD1 (5 bases). Germline V gene sequence: CDR1 LNHNV, CDR2 YYDKDF (reference sequence). There are 15 residues in the CDR3. The CDR3 coding sequence is TGTGCCACCAGCCGAGACAGAAGTTCCTACAATGAGCAGTTCTTC. This encodes CATSRDRSSYNEQFF. Drawing the rest from reference TRBV15 and TRBJ2-1, the complete variable domain is DAMVIQNPRYQVTQFGKPVTLSCSQTLNHNVMYWYQQKSSQAPKLLFHYYDKDFNNEADTPDNFQSRRPNTSFCFLDIRSPGLGDTAMYLCATSRDRSSYNEQFFGPGTRLTVL.

The chain carries TRBV28 and TRBJ2-7, with D possibly matching TRBD2 (6 bases). CDR3 size: 14 residues. Germline CDR1 reads MDHEN; CDR2 reads SYDVKM. Between the trimmed V and J ends, which lost 6 bases and 3 bases, there was a span of 15 bases. CDR3 in amino acids: CASRPRPGGYEQYF. CDR3 DNA: TGTGCCAGCAGACCGCGTCCCGGGGGCTACGAGCAGTACTTC.

This sequence joins TRBV27 and TRBJ2-1, with a possible D match to TRBD2 (6 bases). From germline, CDR1 is MNHEY and CDR2 SMNVEV (reference sequence). Trimming pared 5 bases from V and 9 bases from J, leaving 14 bases between. There are 13 residues in the CDR3. The CDR3 DNA reads as TGTGCCAGCAGTCCCTCTAGCGATGGTGAGCAGTTCTTC. The encoded protein is CASSPSSDGEQFF.

The chain combines TRBV15 with TRBJ1-5; 8 bases are a match to TRBD1. Unmatched junction bases numbered 3, after V lost 1 base and J lost 4 bases. CDR1 and CDR2 from the germline V gene are LNHNV and YYDKDF (reference sequence). This CDR3 region has 15 residues. CDR3 sequence: CATSRARQGNQPQHF. DNA of the CDR3: TGTGCCACCAGCAGAGCTAGACAGGGGAATCAGCCCCAGCATTTT.

The chain joins TRBV5-4 to TRBJ2-7; 9 bases agree with TRBD2. V was clipped by 2 bases and J by 5 bases; unmatched bases: 8. Germline V gene sequence: CDR1 SGHNT, CDR2 YYREEE (reference sequence). The CDR3 has 15 amino acids. CDR3 bases: TGTGCCAGCAGCTTAATGGTAGCGGGGGACGACGAGCAGTACTTC. It codes for CASSLMVAGDDEQYF.

This chain uses TRBV2 with TRBJ2-3; 7 bases agree with TRBD2. Germline values: CDR1 SNHLY, CDR2 FYNNEI. The V gene end was trimmed by 4 bases and the J gene end by 4 bases; junction bases not matched to a gene: 2. The CDR3 has 13 residues. CDR3 loop: CASSVGRADTQYF. In DNA, the CDR3 is TGTGCCAGCAGTGTGGGGAGGGCAGATACGCAGTATTTT.

This clone came up once. The J gene is TRBJ2-1, the V gene TRBV6-5, with TRBD1 as a possible D gene (5 bases). The germline CDR1 and CDR2 sequences are MNHEY and SVGAGI. The CDR3 consists of 13 residues. Trimming shortened V by 6 bases and J by 6 bases, and 12 bases separated the two germline ends. The CDR3 reads CASSLTGTNEQFF. Here the CDR3 DNA reads TGTGCCAGCAGCCTCACAGGAACCAATGAGCAGTTCTTC.

This chain joins TRBV28 and TRBJ2-7; D possibly corresponds to TRBD2 (6 bases). CDR3 length: 14 amino acids. The germline V and J ends were trimmed by 7 bases and 5 bases, with 18 bases remaining between them. Germline lookup yields CDR1 MDHEN and CDR2 SYDVKM. The CDR3 loop is CASNFGAGWNEQYF. Here the CDR3 DNA reads TGTGCCAGCAACTTTGGGGCGGGATGGAACGAGCAGTACTTC.

The V and J genes are TRBV7-2 and TRBJ2-7; 13 nucleotides agree with TRBD2. This CDR3 contains 20 residues. The V segment lost 0 bases and the J segment 5 bases; nucleotides outside the gene matches: 16. Looked up from germline, CDR1 is SGHTA and CDR2 is FQGNSA. The CDR3 nucleotides are TGTGCCAGCAGCTTAGCGGAGGCCCCGCGACTAGCGGGAGGAGGGAACGAGCAGTACTTC. Protein sequence: CASSLAEAPRLAGGGNEQYF.

CDR3 sequence reads: CASSDTGGIETQYF. The CDR3 DNA follows: TGTGCCAGCAGCGACACCGGGGGCATAGAGACCCAGTACTTC. The gene calls are TRBV4-2 and TRBJ2-5; D may correspond to TRBD1 or TRBD2 (6 bases each). The V gene's germline CDR1 is LGHNA and CDR2 YNFKEQ. The CDR3 covers 14 residues. Deletions cut 5 bases from V and 4 bases from J, with 14 bases between.

This chain links TRBV29-1 with TRBJ2-1; 8 bases fit TRBD2. This CDR3 region has 15 residues. Losses at the gene ends were 2 bases for V and 8 bases for J; bases not matched to a gene: 11. CDR1 SQVTM and CDR2 ANQGSEA come from the germline V gene. CDR3 amino acids: CSVELGTRRFDEQFF. CDR3 nucleotide sequence: TGCAGCGTTGAACTCGGGACTAGGAGATTCGATGAGCAGTTCTTC.

The chain uses TRBV7-3 and TRBJ1-1, with D hard to call. Trimming shortened V by 11 bases and J by 4 bases, and 17 bases separated the two germline ends. Germline CDR1 SGHTA, CDR2 FQGTGA. The CDR3 sequence is 13 residues long. In nucleotides, the CDR3 is TGTGCCCCTCATCCCGGGGAGATCACTGAAGCTTTCTTT. Translation: CAPHPGEITEAFF.

Comments on this clone: This sample also contains other DNA sequences that code for the same CDR3. The V call is TRBV7-9, the J call TRBJ2-1; 7 nucleotides match TRBD2. Trimming cost V 4 bases and J 1 base; bases outside gene matches: 1. Germline CDR1 SEHNR, CDR2 FQNEAQ (reference sequence). The CDR3 consists of 14 residues. The CDR3 loop reads CASSSGGSYNEQFF. DNA for the CDR3: TGTGCCAGCAGCTCCGGGGGGTCCTACAATGAGCAGTTCTTC.

The chain is built from TRBV5-4 and TRBJ1-4; D gene unclear. Germline values: CDR1 SGHNT, CDR2 YYREEE (reference sequence). The CDR3 length is 16 residues. Trimming took 4 bases from V and 8 from J, leaving 21 bases between them. In nucleotides, the CDR3 is TGTGCCAGCAGCCAGGCGTCTGAAGGGCCAGAAGAAAAACTGTTTTTT. This sequence encodes CASSQASEGPEEKLFF.